Listed below are T cell receptor beta chains from one sample, sequenced in a study of vaccination and CD4 T cells after COVID-19. MiXCR, run by TCRdb on the PCR reads, gives a single entry per CDR3 protein. This table has more than 9,000 distinct CDR3 sequences, about 48% appearing once. No cognate antigen is known for these TCRs. The specimen was cultured CD4+ T cells from blood, collected after SARS-CoV-2 vaccination. The source is a human donor with COVID-19. Each CDR3 is given with its conserved first and last residue. A D gene is named only where the DNA matches it firmly. Clone size is given for some rows only: seen once, a few or many times, or a class if the clone is expanded.

d_call clone_size j_call v_call cdr3_nt cdr3_aa
TRBD2 NA TRBJ2-7 TRBV20-1 TGCAGTGCTGAGTTAGCGGGGGGCTGGGGCGAGCAGTACTTC CSAELAGGWGEQYF
TRBD1 few TRBJ1-2 TRBV20-1 TGCAGTGCTGAAGGACAGGGGGAAAATGGCTACACCTTC CSAEGQGENGYTF
NA hyperexpanded TRBJ2-7 TRBV27 TGTGCCAGCAGGCCACGGCAAAGCTCCTACGAGCAGTACTTC CASRPRQSSYEQYF
NA NA TRBJ2-3 TRBV5-1 TGCGCCAGCAGTCTACGGGGCGTAGGCACAGATACGCAGTATTTT CASSLRGVGTDTQYF
NA NA TRBJ1-4 TRBV6-1 TGTGCCAGCAGACGAGTCAGGGGAGAACTGTTTTTT CASRRVRGELFF
TRBD2 NA TRBJ2-4 TRBV11-3 TGTGCCAGCAGCTTAGGAGGGGGGCCTGGCGGGGGGCAAAAAAACATTCAGTACTTC CASSLGGGPGGGQKNIQYF
NA few TRBJ1-1 TRBV6-1 TGTGCCAGCAGTGAAGATGCCATATCGCGCCTAGAGATTTTT CASSEDAISRLEIF
TRBD1 NA TRBJ1-2 TRBV15 TGTGCCACCAGCAGAGATCTGACAGGGGTCTATGGCTACACCTTC CATSRDLTGVYGYTF
NA NA TRBJ1-5 TRBV11-2 TGTGCCAGCAGCTTAGATCAGGGGAAGAATCAGCCCCAGCATTTT CASSLDQGKNQPQHF
TRBD1 few TRBJ1-1 TRBV27 TGTGCCAGCAGGAGGGACAGCTACACTGAAGCTTTCTTT CASRRDSYTEAFF
TRBD2 NA TRBJ2-2 TRBV4-1 TGCGCCAGCAGCCAACCAGCGGGGTACACCGGGGAGCTGTTTTTT CASSQPAGYTGELFF
NA NA TRBJ2-7 TRBV4-2 TGTGCCGGCAGCCAAGCCAGTCAATCCTACGAGCAGTACTTC CAGSQASQSYEQYF
NA NA TRBJ2-1 TRBV4-2 TGTGCCAGCAGCCCTGGTTACAATGAGCGGTTCTTC CASSPGYNERFF
NA NA TRBJ2-4 TRBV30 TGTGCCTGGAGACTTCTGTACTTC CAWRLLYF
TRBD1 NA TRBJ1-6 TRBV24-1 TGTGCCACCAGAGACAGGGAGAATTCACCCCTCCACTTT CATRDRENSPLHF
NA NA TRBJ1-3 TRBV27 TGTGCCAGCATGGGGGGGGCAGGGAACTCTGGAAACACCATATATTTT CASMGGAGNSGNTIYF
NA NA TRBJ1-1 TRBV19 TGTGCCAGTAGGCCAGCAGTGGGACGGATGAAAGCTTTCTTT CASRPAVGRMKAFF
TRBD1 NA TRBJ2-3 TRBV6-5 TGTGCCAGCAGTTATGGGCAGGGGGCGCATTTAGATACGCAGTATTTT CASSYGQGAHLDTQYF
NA few TRBJ2-5 TRBV20-1 TGCAGTGCTAGACGGTCTCAGTCCCTAGAGACCCAGTACTTC CSARRSQSLETQYF
TRBD2 NA TRBJ2-2 TRBV6-5 TGTGCCAGCAGTTACAGTGGAAGCGGGGGGCAGTTCGGGGAGCTGTTTTTT CASSYSGSGGQFGELFF
TRBD1 once TRBJ1-1 TRBV12-3/TRBV12-4 TGTGCCAGCAGCCTCGTCCCGGGACAGGGGCCGAGCACTGAAGCTTTCTTT CASSLVPGQGPSTEAFF
TRBD2 NA TRBJ2-5 TRBV2 TGTGCCAGCGGGAGCGGGGGCTTAGAAGAGACCCAGTACTTC CASGSGGLEETQYF
NA NA TRBJ2-1 TRBV11-2 TGTGCCAGCAGCTTCCTGGCGCAGGGGGAGCAGTTCTTC CASSFLAQGEQFF
NA NA TRBJ2-7 TRBV6-1 TGTGCCAGCAGCCACAACACGGAAGGATTCTACGAGCAGTACTTC CASSHNTEGFYEQYF
TRBD2 few TRBJ2-1 TRBV20-1 TGCAGTGCTAGGACTAGCGGGGGGGCCAATGAGCAGTTCTTC CSARTSGGANEQFF
NA NA TRBJ1-2 TRBV6-1 TGTGCCAGCAGTGAGGGCGGGGGGTACGGCTACACCTTC CASSEGGGYGYTF
NA few TRBJ1-5 TRBV27 TGTGCCAGCAGTCGGGGGCTTCCAAATCAGCCCCAGCATTTT CASSRGLPNQPQHF
NA few TRBJ2-5 TRBV2 TGTGCCAGCAGTTCCCGCCCATTAGGGGCCCAGTACTTC CASSSRPLGAQYF
TRBD1 NA TRBJ1-2 TRBV20-1 TGCAGTGCTAGAGTTCCGGGACAGGGGTTCTTTGGTGGCTACACCTTC CSARVPGQGFFGGYTF
TRBD2 NA TRBJ2-3 TRBV20-1 TGCAGTGCTAGAGTGACTAGCCAAGGGTCAGATACGCAGTATTTT CSARVTSQGSDTQYF
NA NA TRBJ1-2 TRBV6-5 TGTGCCAGCAGTTTTGACAGCAAAGCTAACTATGGCTACACCTTC CASSFDSKANYGYTF
NA NA TRBJ1-1 TRBV25-1 TGTGCCGCCACGGGCTACAATGAAGCTTTCTTT CAATGYNEAFF
NA NA TRBJ2-7 TRBV20-1 TGCAGTGCTACGGTAAAATCCTACGAGCAGTACTTC CSATVKSYEQYF
TRBD1 NA TRBJ1-2 TRBV5-7 TGTGCCAGCAGCTTGGTTTGGCAGGGGGCCTATGGCTACACCTTC CASSLVWQGAYGYTF
NA few TRBJ1-2 TRBV10-1 TGCGCCAGCAGTGAGGTTGGCCTACCAACGGGTGGCTACACCTTC CASSEVGLPTGGYTF
NA few TRBJ1-1 TRBV7-9 TGTGCCAGCAGCGACACGAGGAACACTGAAGCTTTCTTT CASSDTRNTEAFF
NA few TRBJ1-6 TRBV7-2 TGTGCCAGCAGCTTAGCGCCGGCGGGGATTGTTTCACCCCTCCACTTT CASSLAPAGIVSPLHF